What follows are 28 T cell receptor beta chains derived from one specimen sequenced in a study of cytomegalovirus exposure and HLA in healthy donors. The PCR contained 60 Vbeta and 13 Jbeta primers. TCRdb keeps only in-frame clones here, not all; method: immunoSEQ multiplex PCR. The sample shows around 98,000 clones, 81% of them seen only once. The specimen was PBMCs. Receptor source: a man between 35 and 55 years old in good health and CMV-seronegative.

The rearrangement uses TRBV9 and TRBJ2-2; TRBD2 agrees at 8 bases. From germline, CDR1 is SGDLS and CDR2 YYNGEE. The V segment lost 2 bases and the J segment 0 bases; nucleotides outside the gene matches: 15. This CDR3 has 20 amino acids. The CDR3 nucleotides are TGTGCCAGCAGCGTTCTCCCCAAGACGGCGGGGGGCGCGAACACCGGGGAGCTGTTTTTT. Its protein product is CASSVLPKTAGGANTGELFF. Full variable domain (outside the CDR3, taken from reference TRBV9 and TRBJ2-2): DSGVTQTPKHLITATGQRVTLRCSPRSGDLSVYWYQQSLDQGLQFLIQYYNGEERAKGNILERFSAQQFPDLHSELNLSSLELGDSALYFCASSVLPKTAGGANTGELFFGEGSRLTVL.

The V and J genes are TRBV15 and TRBJ1-5; tentative D call: TRBD1 (5 bases). This CDR3 region has 16 residues. Germline CDR1 is LNHNV and CDR2 is YYDKDF (reference sequence). V was pared by 4 bases and J by 2 bases, with 15 bases between. CDR3 nucleotides: TGTGCCACCAGCATGATAGGGGATGAGGGCAATCAGCCCCAGCATTTT. Translation: CATSMIGDEGNQPQHF. The full variable domain, completed using reference TRBV15 and TRBJ1-5, is DAMVIQNPRYQVTQFGKPVTLSCSQTLNHNVMYWYQQKSSQAPKLLFHYYDKDFNNEADTPDNFQSRRPNTSFCFLDIRSPGLGDTAMYLCATSMIGDEGNQPQHFGDGTRLSIL.

The chain has TRBV7-9 and TRBJ1-4, with 7 bases aligning to TRBD1. V gave up 1 base and J gave up 3 bases; unmatched junction bases: 2. The germline CDR1 and CDR2 sequences are SEHNR and FQNEAQ (reference sequence). CDR3 length: 15 residues. CDR3 residues: CASSLVQGANEKLFF. In DNA, the CDR3 is TGTGCCAGCAGCTTAGTTCAGGGGGCTAATGAAAAACTGTTTTTT.

J is TRBJ2-7 and V is TRBV6-1, with TRBD1 matching over 8 bases. V was clipped by 10 bases and J by 7 bases; unmatched bases: 9. Germline V gene lookup returns CDR1 MNHNS and CDR2 SASEGT. The CDR3 totals 12 residues. DNA for the CDR3: TGTGCCATCTCGGACAGGGCGGGGGAGCAGTACTTC. Protein product: CAISDRAGEQYF.

This clone showed up just once. V and J are TRBV29-1 and TRBJ2-1; 10 bases map to TRBD1. The germline V gene encodes CDR1 SQVTM and CDR2 ANQGSEA. J gave up 9 bases and V 5 bases, and 10 bases lay outside the gene matches. CDR3 length: 14 residues. CDR3 DNA: TGCAGCGTTCTGGGGACAGGGGTAGCGGTTGAGCAGTTCTTC. Its protein is CSVLGTGVAVEQFF.

This chain joins TRBV19 and TRBJ2-1, with TRBD2 identical over 14 bases. V was pared by 8 bases and J by 7 bases, with 7 bases of the junction left unmatched. The CDR3 length is 15 residues. Looked up from germline, CDR1 is LNHDA and CDR2 is SQIVND (reference sequence). In DNA form, the CDR3 reads TGTGCCAGTGGACTAGCGGGGGGCCAGATGAATGAGCAGTTCTTC. Encoded protein: CASGLAGGQMNEQFF.

This chain links TRBV5-4 with TRBJ1-5, with 12 positions matching TRBD1. Germline V CDR1 and CDR2: SGHNT, YYREEE (reference sequence). Trimming took 5 bases from V and 0 from J; bases not matched to a gene: 12. This CDR3 has 19 residues. As DNA, the CDR3 is TGTGCCAGCAGGTCCACCCGGGACAGGGGGCCGGATAGCAATCAGCCCCAGCATTTT. It specifies CASRSTRDRGPDSNQPQHF.

V usage is TRBV7-9 and J usage is TRBJ1-1; 9 bases map to TRBD1. The J segment lost 4 bases and the V segment lost 6 bases, leaving 6 bases of the junction unmatched. The CDR3 covers 14 residues. Germline-derived CDR1 and CDR2 are SEHNR and FQNEAQ (reference sequence). The CDR3: CASSRQGDGTEAFF. The DNA for the CDR3 is TGTGCCAGCAGTCGACAGGGGGACGGCACTGAAGCTTTCTTT.

The V gene is TRBV7-3, the J gene TRBJ2-2; D ambiguous. CDR1 is SGHTA, CDR2 FQGTGA, per germline. The CDR3 covers 14 residues. V lost 5 bases to trimming and J lost 3 bases, with 10 bases between them. The CDR3 DNA reads TGTGCCAGCAGCCGTAACCCAGACACCGGGGAGCTGTTTTTT. Amino acids: CASSRNPDTGELFF.

The chain couples TRBV5-4 to TRBJ2-5; D is perhaps TRBD2 (6 bases). V gave up 7 bases and J gave up 5 bases, with 18 bases separating them. CDR3 size: 14 residues. Germline V CDR1 and CDR2: SGHNT, YYREEE (reference sequence). The CDR3 DNA follows: TGTGCCAGCTCCCGGGACTCCTATCGGGAGACCCAGTACTTC. It translates to CASSRDSYRETQYF.

This chain links TRBV28 with TRBJ1-1; 7 bases align to TRBD1. Germline V gene data show CDR1 as MDHEN and CDR2 as SYDVKM. V trimming: 6 bases; J trimming: 4 bases; junction bases outside the gene matches: 8. CDR3 length equals 14 residues. Here the CDR3 reads CASREDRLATEAFF. The CDR3 region has the DNA TGTGCCAGCAGAGAGGACAGGCTGGCCACTGAAGCTTTCTTT.

This chain links TRBV6-5 with TRBJ1-5; D is perhaps TRBD1 (6 bases). The CDR3 runs 14 residues. Germline loops: CDR1 MNHEY, CDR2 SVGAGI. The V gene lost 3 bases and the J gene lost 9 bases, with 15 bases spanning the gap. CDR3 DNA: TGTGCCAGCAGTTATACCCAGGGGTTATCGCCCCAGCATTTT. It yields the protein CASSYTQGLSPQHF.

In DNA form, the CDR3 reads TGTGCCAGCAGCGTAGCCGGGACTACACCAGATACGCAGTATTTT. The encoded protein is CASSVAGTTPDTQYF. This sequence joins TRBV9 and TRBJ2-3, with 7 nucleotides matching TRBD2. The CDR3 length is 15 residues. The germline V gene has CDR1 SGDLS and CDR2 YYNGEE. The V segment lost 0 bases and the J segment 4 bases; nucleotides outside the gene matches: 5.

This chain links TRBV25-1 with TRBJ1-6; D might be TRBD1 (5 bases). Per the germline V gene, CDR1 is MGHDK and CDR2 is SYGVNS. Deletions cut 0 bases from V and 7 bases from J, with 19 bases between. CDR3 length: 18 residues. CDR3 bases: TGTGCCAGCAGTGAATATCTAACTCCGGGACTAGAGAATTCACCCCTCCACTTT. It is translated as CASSEYLTPGLENSPLHF.

The chain combines TRBV9 with TRBJ1-6, with TRBD1 matching 8 bases. The CDR3 is 13 amino acids. V was pared by 4 bases and J by 11 bases, with 5 bases of the junction left unmatched. CDR1 is SGDLS, CDR2 YYNGEE, per germline. The CDR3, as DNA: TGTGCCAGCAGCATTGGACAGGGCCCACCCCTCCACTTT. Translated, it gives CASSIGQGPPLHF.

The sample holds one count of this clone. The chain joins TRBV9 to TRBJ2-4; 15 nucleotides line up with TRBD2. The germline gives CDR1 SGDLS, CDR2 YYNGEE. The CDR3 covers 18 residues. V lost 3 bases and J lost 3; bases outside the gene matches: 7. This chain's CDR3 is CASSEGLAGGPGKNIQYF. CDR3 nucleotides: TGTGCCAGCAGCGAAGGACTAGCGGGGGGGCCAGGCAAAAACATTCAGTACTTC. The entire variable domain, with the rest obtained from reference TRBV9 and TRBJ2-4, is as follows: DSGVTQTPKHLITATGQRVTLRCSPRSGDLSVYWYQQSLDQGLQFLIQYYNGEERAKGNILERFSAQQFPDLHSELNLSSLELGDSALYFCASSEGLAGGPGKNIQYFGAGTRLSVL.

V usage is TRBV6-5 and J usage is TRBJ1-2; D might be TRBD1 (6 bases). The CDR3 consists of 14 residues. V lost 6 bases to trimming and J lost 8 bases, with 19 bases between them. Germline CDR1 MNHEY, CDR2 SVGAGI. For the CDR3, the DNA is TGTGCCAGCAGATATCGCACAGGGATGGGAGGCTACACCTTC. Its protein product is CASRYRTGMGGYTF.

The J gene is TRBJ1-1, the V gene TRBV5-4, with D perhaps TRBD1 (6 bases). The CDR3 runs 14 residues. In germline, CDR1 is SGHNT, CDR2 YYREEE (reference sequence). V was cut by 4 bases and J by 1 base, with 11 bases left in between. The CDR3 is CASSLGTTNTEAFF. The DNA for the CDR3 is TGTGCCAGCAGCCTCGGGACAACGAACACTGAAGCTTTCTTT.

The chain joins TRBV7-2 to TRBJ2-2; a possible D gene is TRBD1 (5 bases). Germline CDR1 SGHTA, CDR2 FQGNSA. The CDR3 totals 15 residues. Deletions cut 0 bases from V and 6 bases from J, with 11 bases between. CDR3 coding DNA: TGTGCCAGCAGCTTAGCGGCGCAGGGATCCGGGGAGCTGTTTTTT. Its translation: CASSLAAQGSGELFF.

V usage is TRBV13 and J usage is TRBJ2-3, with TRBD1 as a possible D gene (6 bases). Trimming left V 1 base short and J 3 bases short, with 14 bases between. This CDR3 spans 16 amino acids. Germline V gene lookup returns CDR1 PRHDT and CDR2 FYEKMQ (reference sequence). The CDR3 nucleotides read TGTGCCAGCAGCTTAGTAACAGGGTCCATAACAGATACGCAGTATTTT. Translating it yields CASSLVTGSITDTQYF.

This chain uses TRBV7-9 with TRBJ2-7; D call uncertain. Germline CDR1 and CDR2: SEHNR and FQNEAQ (reference sequence). This CDR3 is built from 13 residues. V was cut by 1 base and J by 7 bases, with 11 bases left in between. CDR3 nucleotide sequence: TGTGCCAGCAGCTTAGGGGCTCAGACAGAGCAGTACTTC. This encodes CASSLGAQTEQYF.

V gene TRBV5-4 combines with J gene TRBJ2-5; 11 bases agree with TRBD2. The V and J ends lost 4 bases and 2 bases, in that order; junction bases with no gene match: 7. The CDR3 contains 16 residues. Looked up from germline, CDR1 is SGHNT and CDR2 is YYREEE (reference sequence). Here the CDR3 reads CASSRGTSGTQETQYF. Written as DNA, the CDR3 is TGTGCCAGCAGCCGAGGGACTAGCGGTACACAAGAGACCCAGTACTTC.

The chain couples TRBV27 to TRBJ2-1; tentative D call: TRBD2 (6 bases). Germline V gene lookup returns CDR1 MNHEY and CDR2 SMNVEV (reference sequence). The CDR3 has 17 residues. Trimming stripped 2 bases from V and 0 bases from J, with 14 bases between. The CDR3 DNA reads as TGTGCCAGCAGTTTAAGGACGGCGGGGAGCTCCTACAATGAGCAGTTCTTC. It codes for CASSLRTAGSSYNEQFF.

The genes are TRBV7-2 and TRBJ1-1; no reliable D call. Trimming left V 5 bases short and J 4 bases short, with 11 bases between. Germline V gene sequence: CDR1 SGHTA, CDR2 FQGNSA. This CDR3 spans 13 amino acids. CDR3 coding DNA: TGTGCCAGCAGCCCCTTCCGGGGCACTGAAGCTTTCTTT. Translated, it gives CASSPFRGTEAFF.

The rearrangement joins TRBV10-3 to TRBJ1-6, with D possibly matching TRBD1 (6 bases). V was clipped by 0 bases and J by 9 bases, with 12 bases between them. Germline V lookup: CDR1 ENHRY, CDR2 SYGVKD. The CDR3 has 15 residues. This CDR3 is CAISESMGASSPLHF. The DNA of the CDR3 is TGTGCCATCAGTGAGTCGATGGGGGCCTCTTCACCCCTCCACTTT.

Regarding this clone: At one end, the junction sequence differs from germline, possibly due to a read error. This sample includes further DNA sequences coding for the same CDR3. The V and J genes are TRBV4-2 and TRBJ1-1; 8 nucleotides match TRBD1. CDR1 LGHNA and CDR2 YNFKEQ come from the germline V gene. The CDR3 covers 17 residues. The CDR3 nucleotides read TGTGCCAGCAGCCAAGATATAAGGCAGGGGGCGAACACTGAGGCTTTCTTT. Protein: CASSQDIRQGANTEAFF.

This chain connects TRBV10-1 to TRBJ2-7; TRBD1 might be the D (6 bases). Germline V lookup: CDR1 WNHNN, CDR2 SYGVQD (reference sequence). With 0 bases removed from V and 3 bases from J, the gap between germline ends came to 9 bases. The CDR3 length is 14 residues. In DNA, the CDR3 is TGCGCCAGCAGTGAGTCGGGGGACAACTACGAGCAGTACTTC. As protein: CASSESGDNYEQYF.

This chain connects TRBV11-2 to TRBJ2-7, with 7 bases matching TRBD1. CDR1 is SGHAT, CDR2 FQNNGV, per germline. Unmatched junction bases numbered 8, after V lost 6 bases and J lost 3 bases. The CDR3 spans 14 residues. In nucleotides, the CDR3 is TGTGCCAGCAGATTACTAGGGGGCTTCTACGAGCAGTACTTC. It encodes CASRLLGGFYEQYF.